This TCR beta chain was sequenced for a study of early stage breast cancer tumors. Germline V gives CDR1 ENHRY, CDR2 SYGVKD. The ends were cut back, 0 bases at V and 8 bases at J, with 7 bases in the middle. The length of the CDR3 is 12 residues. Clones were sequenced by immunoSEQ multiplex PCR, and TCRdb holds only the in-frame ones, with some missing. In the table there are about 8,400 clones, around 77% of which are singletons. The sequenced sample was normal breast tissue next to the tumor. The source is a person aged 55 to 75 with breast cancer. The chain has TRBV10-3 and TRBJ1-2; no reliable D call. The CDR3 reads CAISESRLGYTF. Here the CDR3 DNA reads TGTGCCATCAGTGAGTCAAGGTTAGGCTACACCTTC.